This T cell receptor beta chain was profiled in a study of cytomegalovirus exposure and HLA in healthy donors. General study findings and limits: It was reported that the classifier diagnosed cytomegalovirus status with high specificity and sensitivity in both the original and validation cohorts. The majority of CMV-associated TCR beta chains were reported as apparently HLA-restricted in a later analysis. In a later analysis, specific HLA alleles were associated with around 17,000 TCR beta sequences at a 0.05 false discovery rate. Sequencing artifact likely explains a cluster of highly shared sequence variants.

The PCR ran on 60 Vbeta and 13 Jbeta primers. Here immunoSEQ multiplex PCR was the method, and the copy in TCRdb shows in-frame clones only, minus some. This table lists about 48,000 clones. Considering frequency, this clone is medium-sized (0.01 to 0.1%). What it binds is unknown. Sequencing was performed on PBMCs. The receptor was derived from a woman in her forties in good health and CMV-seronegative.

CDR3 sequence: CATRPLTTYEQYF. The CDR3 nucleotides read TGTGCCACCAGGCCCCTCACAACCTACGAGCAGTACTTC. The V gene is TRBV7-9, the J gene TRBJ2-7; D gene unclear. Germline loops: CDR1 SEHNR, CDR2 FQNEAQ (reference sequence). Trimming took off 10 bases at V and 2 bases at J, with 15 bases between the two ends. The CDR3 is made up of 13 amino acids.